This T cell receptor beta chain originates from a study (dated by TCRdb to the early 2010s). Sequencing was carried out with an Illumina Genome Analyzer IIx. In TCRdb, the public reads were trimmed at Q25 with fastp and aligned with MiXCR, with productive beta chains retained. Entries are consolidated by CDR3 protein sequence, retaining the most common genes and DNA. Here the sample has roughly 6,400 distinct CDR3 sequences; 30% to 40% occur a single time. The ten largest clones capture roughly a fifth of the sample. This clonotype was counted many times. The specificity of this receptor is unknown. No much larger clone exists at a distance of one base, and base qualities are not known. Trimming costs V 4 bases and J 4 bases, and their ends lie 12 bases apart. The germline V gene (reference sequence) supplies CDR1 GTSNPN and CDR2 SVGIG. From cysteine to phenylalanine, the CDR3 is 13 amino acids long. Solely the CDR3 DNA is kept, with 39 bases framed from the first base.

This sequence originates from a human donor. The sequence joins TRBV30 to TRBJ2-3; a tentative D match to TRBD2 spans 6 bases. The sequenced sample consisted of blood. The CDR3 protein is CAWTGGSADTQYF. At the DNA level, the sequence is TGTGCCTGGACCGGGGGATCAGCAGATACGCAGTATTTT.